The rows below give T cell receptor beta chains drawn from one sample of a study of T cell responses to AZD1222 COVID-19 vaccine. TCRdb keeps only in-frame clones here, not all; method: immunoSEQ multiplex PCR. This sample has roughly 150,000 clones, with about 90% found just once. The sequences come from peripheral blood, collected on day 0 of AZD1222 vaccination. The receptors shown here come from an adult in good health. The CDR3 runs from the conserved cysteine through the conserved F or W. A D gene is named only where the DNA matches it firmly.

j_gene: TRBJ2-3; d_gene: TRBD1; v_gene: TRBV2; CDR3aa: CASTSTGLAGTDTQYF; CDR3nt: TGTGCCAGCACTTCGACAGGGCTCGCGGGCACAGATACGCAGTATTTT
j_gene: TRBJ1-2; d_gene: .; v_gene: TRBV11-2; CDR3aa: CASSSNLLGYTF; CDR3nt: TGTGCCAGCAGCTCGAACCTACTGGGCTACACCTTC
j_gene: TRBJ2-2; d_gene: .; v_gene: TRBV5-1; CDR3aa: CAGRAENTGELFF; CDR3nt: TGCGCCGGAAGGGCAGAGAACACCGGGGAGCTGTTTTTT
j_gene: TRBJ2-7; d_gene: .; v_gene: TRBV11-2; CDR3aa: CASSPGRTPYEQYF; CDR3nt: TGTGCCAGCAGCCCGGGACGGACCCCCTACGAGCAGTACTTC
j_gene: TRBJ2-5; d_gene: .; v_gene: TRBV5-1; CDR3aa: CASSLGLVKETQYF; CDR3nt: TGCGCCAGCAGCTTGGGATTGGTTAAAGAGACCCAGTACTTC
j_gene: TRBJ1-1; d_gene: TRBD1; v_gene: TRBV5-1; CDR3aa: CASSLSQGAKVTEAFF; CDR3nt: TGCGCCAGCAGCTTGTCCCAGGGGGCGAAGGTTACTGAAGCTTTCTTT
j_gene: TRBJ1-2; d_gene: .; v_gene: TRBV5-1; CDR3aa: CASSLGLEDGYTF; CDR3nt: TGCGCCAGCAGCTTGGGCCTGGAGGATGGCTACACCTTC
j_gene: TRBJ1-1; d_gene: TRBD1; v_gene: TRBV18; CDR3aa: CASSPIGQVLAAFF; CDR3nt: TGTGCCAGCTCACCAATAGGACAGGTCCTGGCAGCTTTCTTT
j_gene: TRBJ2-5; d_gene: TRBD2; v_gene: TRBV5-1; CDR3aa: CASSLGLAGLGAMETQYF; CDR3nt: TGCGCCAGCAGCTTGGGACTAGCGGGACTAGGGGCAATGGAGACCCAGTACTTC
j_gene: TRBJ1-1; d_gene: TRBD1; v_gene: TRBV28; CDR3aa: CASSLDRGLLNTEAFF; CDR3nt: TGTGCCAGCAGTTTGGACAGGGGGCTTTTGAACACTGAAGCTTTCTTT
j_gene: TRBJ2-2; d_gene: TRBD1; v_gene: TRBV29-1; CDR3aa: CSVEYGTGDTGELFF; CDR3nt: TGCAGCGTTGAATACGGGACAGGGGACACCGGGGAGCTGTTTTTT
j_gene: TRBJ2-7; d_gene: TRBD2; v_gene: TRBV7-6; CDR3aa: CASSLGSGGSYEQYF; CDR3nt: TGTGCCAGCAGCCTTGGGAGCGGGGGGTCCTACGAGCAGTACTTC
j_gene: TRBJ1-2; d_gene: .; v_gene: TRBV29-1; CDR3aa: CSVGGGGYYGYTF; CDR3nt: TGCAGCGTGGGAGGGGGAGGATACTATGGCTACACCTTC
j_gene: TRBJ2-7; d_gene: .; v_gene: TRBV6-6; CDR3aa: CASSYSRRSHSYEQYF; CDR3nt: TGTGCCAGCAGTTACTCGAGGAGATCTCATTCCTACGAGCAGTACTTC
j_gene: TRBJ2-7; d_gene: .; v_gene: TRBV2; CDR3aa: CASSGGIHYEQYF; CDR3nt: TGTGCCAGCAGTGGGGGAATTCACTACGAGCAGTACTTC